This entry concerns a single T cell receptor beta chain. The specificity of this receptor is unknown. The input lacks base qualities; no much larger clone sits a single base away. Genomic DNA was extracted from sorted cells for sequencing of the TCRbeta CDR3 region. The immunoSEQ Assay was used to sequence the TCRbeta CDR3 regions. Entries here come from immuneACCESS through TCRdb and include only in-frame sequences with V and J called. Some clones fail to appear in such tables; in the studies checked, an unresolved V gene covers under half of the shortfall, and the cause of the remainder is unknown. The table for this sample lists about 62,000 clones; around 92% of them were counted only once. The top ten clonotypes cover 10% to 15% of the sample. Patients with a history of autoimmune disease or receiving systemic immunosuppression were excluded from the trial. Peripheral blood for TCR sequencing was drawn from every dose cohort at baseline, at cycle 4 day 1 and at cycle 7 day 1. Samples came from an open-label, multicenter, first-in-human phase I dose-escalation trial of ivuxolimab. The trial enrolled adults with locally advanced or metastatic head and neck squamous cell, hepatocellular, melanoma or renal cell carcinoma. Before TCR sequencing, CD4+ and CD8+ T cells were separately sorted from peripheral blood.

The record originates from a study of OX40 agonist ivuxolimab in advanced cancers. Concerning the study at large: Ivuxolimab was a fully human IgG2 agonistic monoclonal antibody targeting the costimulatory receptor OX40 (CD134). Intravenous ivuxolimab was administered to patients every 2 weeks at six dose levels: 0.01, 0.1, 0.3, 1.5, 3 and 10 mg/kg. Among the roughly 52 dose-escalation patients, some 20 had hepatocellular carcinoma, 15 or so melanoma, 9 renal cell carcinoma and 9 head and neck cancer. A male proportion of roughly 85% and a mean age of approximately 62 years, ranging from about 23 to 90, were recorded for the dose-escalation cohort. Prior anti-PD-1, anti-PD-L1 or anti-CTLA-4 therapy was permitted, and checkpoint inhibitors had been received by approximately 39% of dose-escalation patients. Partial responses were achieved by three dose-escalation patients, of whom one had hepatocellular carcinoma and two had cutaneous melanoma. Peripheral TCRbeta sequencing aimed to test whether ivuxolimab altered TCR sequence diversity and caused clonal T-cell expansion. The paper covers the monotherapy dose-escalation part of the phase I ivuxolimab trial, which included N ≈ 52 patients.

What the research found in general, with its limitations: In the 0.1-3.0 mg/kg groups, partial responders were among the patients with the lowest normalized peripheral clonal expansion, particularly in CD8+ T cells. Low levels of normalized T-cell clonal expansion were also seen in some nonresponding patients. At doses of 0.1 to 3.0 mg/kg, clonal expansion of both CD4+ and CD8+ T cells in blood was seen between baseline and week 6. After ivuxolimab, expanded clones were on average more numerous among CD8+ T cells than among CD4+ T cells. The antigen specificity of the clonally expanded peripheral T cells was not determined.

Specimen: CD4+ or CD8+ T cells sorted from blood, collected in a trial of the OX40 agonist ivuxolimab. The source of this sequence is an adult with an advanced solid tumor such as melanoma, head and neck, liver or kidney cancer.

The nucleotide sequence is TGCAGCGTGAGGACAGGGGGCACAGATACGCAGTATTTT. The translation is CSVRTGGTDTQYF. The sequence joins TRBV29-1 to TRBJ2-3; 9 central nucleotides agree with TRBD1. Spanning cysteine to phenylalanine, the CDR3 consists of 13 amino acids. Left in the record is the CDR3 DNA by itself, 39 bases read in frame from the first base. Trimming leaves V shorter by 6 bases and J shorter by 1 base, with the junction holding 2 bases beyond the gene matches. For CDR1 and CDR2, the germline V gene lists SQVTM and ANQGSEA.